One and the same sample provided the 5 T cell receptor beta chains below, sequenced in a study of T cell clonality in common variable immunodeficiency. Some clones are missing from TCRdb's copy, which holds only in-frame ones; the method was immunoSEQ multiplex PCR. This sample carries 30,000 to 40,000 clones and no singletons, and around 1% goes to the top ten. Sequencing input: peripheral blood mononuclear cells. The receptors come from a person between 18 and 75 years old in good health.

This clone was counted many times. The read finishes 3 residues shy of the CDR3 end, and the germline J gene is used to complete it. The V call is TRBV20-1, the J call TRBJ2-3; D gene uncertain. The CDR3 is made up of 10 amino acids. Trimming left V 3 bases short and J 6 bases short, with 4 bases between. Germline V gives CDR1 DFQATT, CDR2 SNEGSKA (reference sequence). The chain's CDR3 is CSASLDTQYF. CDR3 DNA, as far as it was read: TGCAGTGCTAGCCTCGATACG.

This clone was observed many times. Read sequence stops 3 residues before the CDR3 end, and the germline J gene provides the missing end. V is TRBV20-1 and J is TRBJ1-5; D gene unclear. The CDR3 has 13 amino acids. Trimming left V 8 bases short and J 4 bases short, with 15 bases between. The V gene's germline CDR1 is DFQATT and CDR2 SNEGSKA (reference sequence). Incomplete CDR3 DNA: TGCAGTCTCCCCGGAGCGGGAAATCAGCCC. It yields the protein CSLPGAGNQP. The whole CDR3 region reads CSLPGAGNQPQHF.

This clone was observed at least ten times. The CDR3 is cut off 3 residues early in the read; its end comes from the germline J gene. The chain is built from TRBV5-4 and TRBJ2-6; D uncertain. Trimming removed 3 bases from V and 4 bases from J, with 14 bases in between. Germline values: CDR1 SGHNT, CDR2 YYREEE (reference sequence). The CDR3 has 16 residues. The covered CDR3 bases are TGTGCCAGCAGCTGGCACCAGGCTTCGGGGGCCAACGTC. It specifies CASSWHQASGANV. The entire CDR3 protein is CASSWHQASGANVLTF.

This clone was found many times. The read ends 3 residues shy of where the CDR3 ends; the end is completed using the germline J gene. The genes are TRBV11-2 and TRBJ1-1; no clear D gene. The germline gives CDR1 SGHAT, CDR2 FQNNGV. This CDR3 region has 13 residues. Trimming pared 2 bases from V and 4 bases from J, leaving 8 bases between. The CDR3 protein is CASSLRYGTEAFF. The CDR3 bases that were read are TGTGCCAGCAGCTTACGGTACGGCACTGAA.

This clone was detected many times. From the germline J gene comes the end of the CDR3, since the read stops 3 residues before it. The rearrangement uses TRBV30 and TRBJ2-7, with D unresolved. CDR1 and CDR2 from the germline V gene are GTSNPN and SVGIG (reference sequence). This CDR3 spans 15 amino acids. V lost 0 bases to trimming and J lost 1 base, with 13 bases between them. CDR3 bases read: TGTGCCTGGAGTGTAGAAGCAGGTGGATCCTACGAG. Translating gives CAWSVEAGGSYE. The CDR3, in full, reads CAWSVEAGGSYEQYF.